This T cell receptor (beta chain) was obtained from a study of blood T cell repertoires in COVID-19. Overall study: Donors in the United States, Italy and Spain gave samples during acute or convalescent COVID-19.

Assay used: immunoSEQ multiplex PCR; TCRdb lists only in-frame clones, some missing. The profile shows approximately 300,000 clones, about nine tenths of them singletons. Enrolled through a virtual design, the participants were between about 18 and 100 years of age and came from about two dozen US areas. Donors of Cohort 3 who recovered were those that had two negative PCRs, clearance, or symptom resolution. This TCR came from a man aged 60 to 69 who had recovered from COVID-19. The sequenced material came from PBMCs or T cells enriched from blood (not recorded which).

The CDR3 nucleotides are TGTGCCAGCAGCTCCGCGCTGGCAGGATACTATGGCTACACCTTC. Residues: CASSSALAGYYGYTF. The chain combines TRBV5-6 with TRBJ1-2; no definite D call. Trimming removed 3 bases at V and 3 bases at J, with 15 bases between. CDR3 length: 15 residues. CDR1 is SGHDT and CDR2 is YYEEEE in the germline V gene.